A selection of T cell receptor beta chains follows, all from one sample in a study of cytomegalovirus exposure and HLA in healthy donors. The repertoire was sequenced with immunoSEQ multiplex PCR; TCRdb's copy has only in-frame clones and lacks some. Its clone listing holds 150,000 to 200,000 clones. The sequenced material came from PBMCs. These receptors originate from a woman aged 55 to 70 in good health and CMV-seronegative. Each CDR3 is given with its conserved first and last residue. A D gene is named only where the DNA matches it firmly.

CDR3	DNA	D	V	J
CASSSGGGYEQYF	TGTGCCAGCAGTTCAGGGGGCGGGTACGAGCAGTACTTC	TRBD1	TRBV5-4	TRBJ2-7
CASSLAEEGNTIYF	TGCGCCAGCAGCTTGGCGGAGGAAGGAAACACCATATATTTT	-	TRBV5-1	TRBJ1-3
CASSESAGGYNEQFF	TGTGCCAGCAGTGAATCGGCGGGGGGGTACAATGAGCAGTTCTTC	TRBD2	TRBV2	TRBJ2-1
CASSPGLAGNNEQFF	TGTGCCAGCAGCCCGGGGCTAGCGGGGAACAATGAGCAGTTCTTC	TRBD2	TRBV7-2	TRBJ2-1
CASGPPGGTQYF	TGTGCTAGTGGACCCCCGGGGGGGACCCAGTACTTC	TRBD2	TRBV12-5	TRBJ2-5
CASSVTVNTEAFF	TGTGCCAGCAGCGTCACAGTGAACACTGAAGCTTTCTTT	-	TRBV9	TRBJ1-1
CASSMGHLSGANVLTF	TGCGCCAGCAGCATGGGACACCTCTCTGGGGCCAACGTCCTGACTTTC	-	TRBV5-1	TRBJ2-6
CASSAHRGPEAFF	TGTGCCAGCAGTGCCCACAGGGGCCCTGAAGCTTTCTTT	TRBD1	TRBV6-1	TRBJ1-1
CASGGDWNIQYF	TGTGCCAGCGGGGGGGACTGGAACATTCAGTACTTC	TRBD2	TRBV2	TRBJ2-4
CASSTGQGSNSPLHF	TGTGCCAGCAGCACCGGACAGGGATCAAATTCACCCCTCCACTTT	TRBD1	TRBV9	TRBJ1-6
CATRGLRTSGTDTQYF	TGTGCCACCAGGGGACTTCGGACTAGTGGCACAGATACGCAGTATTTT	TRBD2	TRBV15	TRBJ2-3
CASSLSGTEETQYF	TGTGCCAGCAGCCTCTCGGGGACAGAAGAGACCCAGTACTTC	TRBD1	TRBV7-2	TRBJ2-5
CASQPGTNYGYTF	TGTGCCAGCCAGCCGGGTACTAACTATGGCTACACCTTC	-	TRBV7-9	TRBJ1-2
CASSGGGNEQFF	TGTGCCAGCAGCGGGGGGGGTAATGAGCAGTTCTTC	TRBD2	TRBV2	TRBJ2-1
CASSPDRGGANVLTF	TGTGCCAGCAGCCCAGACAGGGGCGGGGCCAACGTCCTGACTTTC	TRBD1	TRBV9	TRBJ2-6